The 13 T cell receptor beta chains given below trace back to one sample, sequenced in a study of PD-L1 blockade in urothelial cancer. Assay: immunoSEQ multiplex PCR; the TCRdb copy retains only in-frame clones and omits some. The sample lists roughly 45,000 clones, about 82% seen once, with around 9.1% in the top ten. As for time point: peripheral blood 6 weeks after treatment start. The material sequenced was PBMCs, taken around atezolizumab (anti-PD-L1) treatment. All receptors derive from a man between 65 and 79 years old with urothelial cancer.

The chain joins TRBV5-1 to TRBJ2-1; TRBD2 aligns across 16 bases. Germline CDR1 is SGHRS and CDR2 is YFSETQ. V lost 4 bases to trimming and J lost 6 bases; unmatched junction nucleotides: 13. The CDR3 contains 19 residues. The CDR3 nucleotides read TGCGCCAGCAGCCGGGGACTAGCGGGAGGGCCCGGCGGTACCAATGAGCAGTTCTTC. It is translated as CASSRGLAGGPGGTNEQFF.

The CDR3 bases are TGTGCCAGCAGTGGACAGGGAAATGGCTACACCTTC. It codes for CASSGQGNGYTF. The chain links TRBV2 to TRBJ1-2; 7 bases fit TRBD1. This CDR3 region has 12 residues. Germline CDR1 is SNHLY and CDR2 is FYNNEI. V lost 4 bases to trimming and J lost 6 bases; unmatched junction nucleotides: 2.

The sample holds a few counts of this clone. The genes are TRBV7-9 and TRBJ1-2, with TRBD1 as a possible D gene (5 bases). The CDR3 consists of 12 residues. The germline V and J ends were trimmed by 4 bases and 6 bases, with 9 bases remaining between them. The germline V gene encodes CDR1 SEHNR and CDR2 FQNEAQ (reference sequence). The CDR3: CASSWAGNGYTF. DNA for the CDR3: TGTGCCAGCAGCTGGGCAGGGAATGGCTACACCTTC.

This chain connects TRBV5-1 to TRBJ2-7; the D gene is possibly TRBD2 (5 bases). There are 12 residues in the CDR3. Germline CDR1 and CDR2: SGHRS and YFSETQ. Trimming cost V 2 bases and J 3 bases, with 6 bases left between them. CDR3 in amino acids: CASSFGGYEQYF. The CDR3 region has the DNA TGCGCCAGCAGCTTCGGAGGCTACGAGCAGTACTTC.

The chain uses TRBV2 and TRBJ2-7, with 7 bases that match TRBD2. V gave up 6 bases and J gave up 6 bases; unmatched junction bases: 11. The CDR3 covers 14 residues. CDR1 is SNHLY and CDR2 is FYNNEI in the germline V gene. The CDR3 DNA reads as TGTGCCAGCAGAACCCCCCGGGACTATTCCGAGCAGTACTTC. Its protein product is CASRTPRDYSEQYF.

The CDR3 spells CASSVGTRETYEQYF. CDR3 bases: TGTGCCAGCAGCGTTGGGACTAGGGAGACCTACGAGCAGTACTTC. J is TRBJ2-7 and V is TRBV9; 8 bases agree with TRBD2. The V gene's germline CDR1 is SGDLS and CDR2 YYNGEE. There are 15 residues in the CDR3. Trimming removed 2 bases from V and 2 bases from J; junction bases left unmatched: 6.

This chain joins TRBV9 and TRBJ2-3, with 9 bases aligning to TRBD1. There are 18 residues in the CDR3. Trimming at V came to 4 bases and at J to 1 base, leaving 13 bases not matched to a gene. Germline loops: CDR1 SGDLS, CDR2 YYNGEE. CDR3 nucleotide sequence: TGTGCCAGCAGCCCCTCGGGAACGGGACAGGGAGGCACAGATACGCAGTATTTT. Translated: CASSPSGTGQGGTDTQYF.

The chain has TRBV28 and TRBJ1-4, with 7 bases aligning to TRBD1. CDR1 and CDR2 from the germline V gene are MDHEN and SYDVKM. The CDR3 length is 17 residues. Trimming cost V 3 bases and J 6 bases; bases outside gene matches: 13. CDR3 amino acids: CASSLTGITGVDEKLFF. The CDR3 bases are TGTGCCAGCAGTTTGACGGGAATTACAGGGGTCGATGAAAAACTGTTTTTT. The full variable domain, its missing parts supplied by reference TRBV28 and TRBJ1-4, is DVKVTQSSRYLVKRTGEKVFLECVQDMDHENMFWYRQDPGLGLRLIYFSYDVKMKEKGDIPEGYSVSREKKERFSLILESASTNQTSMYLCASSLTGITGVDEKLFFGSGTQLSVL.

V gene TRBV6-5 combines with J gene TRBJ1-1; D may be TRBD1 (5 bases). Germline CDR1 and CDR2: MNHEY and SVGAGI. The CDR3 has 14 residues. The ends were cut back, 8 bases at V and 5 bases at J, with 18 bases in the middle. Here the CDR3 DNA reads TGTGCCAGCGCGGGGGAGACTACGAGGACTGAAGCTTTCTTT. It is translated as CASAGETTRTEAFF.

V is TRBV7-9 and J is TRBJ2-7; 8 bases line up with TRBD1. From germline, CDR1 is SEHNR and CDR2 FQNEAQ (reference sequence). With 2 bases clipped from V and 2 bases from J, the junction kept 2 bases outside the gene matches. This CDR3 comprises 14 residues. CDR3 in DNA: TGTGCCAGCAGCTTACCGACAGGGGCCTACGAGCAGTACTTC. Encoded protein: CASSLPTGAYEQYF.

V is TRBV10-3 and J is TRBJ1-1; possible D gene TRBD1, 6 bases. The V gene's germline CDR1 is ENHRY and CDR2 SYGVKD. V lost 5 bases, J lost 8 bases, and 12 bases lay in between. The CDR3 runs to 12 residues. DNA of the CDR3: TGTGCCATCAGTCAGAGACAGGTCGAAGCTTTCTTT. It yields the protein CAISQRQVEAFF.

The rearrangement uses TRBV19 and TRBJ2-1, with 13 nucleotides matching TRBD2. CDR1 is LNHDA, CDR2 SQIVND, per germline (reference sequence). The CDR3 totals 17 residues. V dropped 5 bases and J dropped 10; count of bases not matched to a gene: 14. The CDR3 reads CASSPGALAGGGREQFF. DNA for the CDR3: TGTGCCAGTAGTCCGGGAGCACTAGCGGGAGGGGGTCGAGAGCAGTTCTTC.

This CDR3 is CATREEGQGLNQPQHF. In DNA, the CDR3 is TGTGCCACCCGTGAGGAGGGACAGGGTTTAAATCAGCCCCAGCATTTT. This chain connects TRBV6-1 to TRBJ1-5; 9 nucleotides line up with TRBD1. This CDR3 spans 16 amino acids. Germline V gene lookup returns CDR1 MNHNS and CDR2 SASEGT. Unmatched junction bases numbered 14, after V lost 10 bases and J lost 4 bases.